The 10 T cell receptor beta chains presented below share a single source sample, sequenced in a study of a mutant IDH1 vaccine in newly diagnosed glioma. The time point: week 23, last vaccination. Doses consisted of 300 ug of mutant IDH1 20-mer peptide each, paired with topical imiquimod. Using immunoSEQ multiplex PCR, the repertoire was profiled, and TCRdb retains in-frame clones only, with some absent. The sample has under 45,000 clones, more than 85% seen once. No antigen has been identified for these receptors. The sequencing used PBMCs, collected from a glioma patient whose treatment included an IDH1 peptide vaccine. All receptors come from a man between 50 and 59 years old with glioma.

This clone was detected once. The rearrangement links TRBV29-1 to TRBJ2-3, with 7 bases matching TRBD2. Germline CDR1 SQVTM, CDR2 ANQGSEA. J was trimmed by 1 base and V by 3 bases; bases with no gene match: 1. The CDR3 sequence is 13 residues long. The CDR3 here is CSVDRGGTDTQYF. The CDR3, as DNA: TGCAGCGTTGATCGGGGGGGCACAGATACGCAGTATTTT.

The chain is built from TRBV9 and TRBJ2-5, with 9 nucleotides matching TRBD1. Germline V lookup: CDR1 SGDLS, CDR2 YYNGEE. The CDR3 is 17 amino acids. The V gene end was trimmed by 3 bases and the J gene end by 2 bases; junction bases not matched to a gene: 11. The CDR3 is CASSATGTGYIQETQYF. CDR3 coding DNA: TGTGCCAGCAGCGCAACCGGGACAGGGTACATACAAGAGACCCAGTACTTC.

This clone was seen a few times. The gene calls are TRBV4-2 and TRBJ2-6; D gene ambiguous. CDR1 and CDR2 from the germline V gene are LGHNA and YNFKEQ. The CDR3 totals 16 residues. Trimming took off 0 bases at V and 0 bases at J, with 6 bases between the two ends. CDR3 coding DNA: TGTGCCAGCAGCCAAGACAGGAGCTCTGGGGCCAACGTCCTGACTTTC. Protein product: CASSQDRSSGANVLTF.

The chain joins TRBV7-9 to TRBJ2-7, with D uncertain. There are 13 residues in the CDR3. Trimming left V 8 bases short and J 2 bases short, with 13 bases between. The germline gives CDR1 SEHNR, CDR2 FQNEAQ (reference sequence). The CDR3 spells CASGVSPTYEQYF. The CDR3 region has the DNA TGTGCCAGCGGAGTATCGCCTACCTACGAGCAGTACTTC.

CDR3 sequence reads: CAARDSYNEKLFF. The DNA of the CDR3 is TGTGCCGCCCGGGACAGTTATAATGAAAAACTGTTTTTT. This rearrangement joins TRBV19 to TRBJ1-4; 7 positions agree with TRBD1. V trimming: 11 bases; J trimming: 4 bases; junction bases outside the gene matches: 7. The CDR3 is made up of 13 amino acids. Per germline, CDR1 LNHDA and CDR2 SQIVND (reference sequence).

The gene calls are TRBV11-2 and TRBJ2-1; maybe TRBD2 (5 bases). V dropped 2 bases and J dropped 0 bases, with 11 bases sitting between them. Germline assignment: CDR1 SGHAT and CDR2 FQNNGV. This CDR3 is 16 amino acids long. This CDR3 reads CASSLNAGSSYNEQFF. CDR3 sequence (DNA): TGTGCCAGCAGCTTAAATGCTGGGAGCTCCTACAATGAGCAGTTCTTC.

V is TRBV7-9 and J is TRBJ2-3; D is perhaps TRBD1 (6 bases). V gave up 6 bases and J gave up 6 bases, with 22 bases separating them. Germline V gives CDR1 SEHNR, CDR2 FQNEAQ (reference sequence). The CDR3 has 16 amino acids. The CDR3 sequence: CASRSVAQGPVDTQYF. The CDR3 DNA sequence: TGTGCCAGCAGGTCCGTAGCCCAGGGGCCAGTCGATACGCAGTATTTT.

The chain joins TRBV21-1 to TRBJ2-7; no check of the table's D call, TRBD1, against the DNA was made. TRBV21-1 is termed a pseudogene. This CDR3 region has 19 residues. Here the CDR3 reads CASSPSPPWDRGNACEQYF. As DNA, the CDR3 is TGTGCCAGCAGTCCCTCCCCCCCATGGGACAGGGGGAATGCTTGCGAGCAGTACTTC.

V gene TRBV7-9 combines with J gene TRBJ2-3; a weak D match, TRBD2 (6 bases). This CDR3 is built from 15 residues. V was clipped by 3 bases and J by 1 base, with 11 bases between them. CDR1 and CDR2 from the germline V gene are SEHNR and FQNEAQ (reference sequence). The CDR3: CASSLRGGGTDTQYF. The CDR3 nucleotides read TGTGCCAGCAGCTTGCGGGGTGGAGGCACAGATACGCAGTATTTT.

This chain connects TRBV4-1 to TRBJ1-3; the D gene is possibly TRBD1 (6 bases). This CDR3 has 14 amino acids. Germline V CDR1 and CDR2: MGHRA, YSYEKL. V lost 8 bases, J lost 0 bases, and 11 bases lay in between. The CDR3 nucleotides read TGCGCCAGCCGACAGGAGCTCTCTGGAAACACCATATATTTT. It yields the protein CASRQELSGNTIYF.